A single sample gave rise to the 21 T cell receptor beta chains below, sequenced in a study of blood T cell repertoires in COVID-19. The table came from immunoSEQ multiplex PCR; TCRdb's copy has only in-frame clones and leaves some out. This table holds some 250,000 clones, 70% to 80% found once. The sample was peripheral blood. These receptors were taken from a woman aged 80 or over with acute or convalescent COVID-19.

This clone was seen more than once but under ten times. This rearrangement joins TRBV6-1 to TRBJ1-4, with 9 nucleotides matching TRBD1. This CDR3 is 15 amino acids long. Germline V lookup: CDR1 MNHNS, CDR2 SASEGT. With V trimmed by 2 bases and J by 5 bases, 3 bases remained unmatched. CDR3 protein: CASSETGGRNEKLFF. In DNA form, the CDR3 reads TGTGCCAGCAGTGAAACAGGGGGCAGGAATGAAAAACTGTTTTTT.

The chain employs TRBV18 and TRBJ1-1; 7 bases match TRBD1. Germline V gene data show CDR1 as KGHSH and CDR2 as LQKENI. This CDR3 has 15 residues. Losses at the gene ends were 1 base for V and 0 bases for J; bases not matched to a gene: 2. The CDR3: CASSPLGQLNTEAFF. CDR3 bases: TGTGCCAGCTCACCACTGGGACAGCTGAACACTGAAGCTTTCTTT.

V usage is TRBV5-4 and J usage is TRBJ1-2; 8 bases line up with TRBD1. There are 14 residues in the CDR3. Trimming cost V 4 bases and J 2 bases; bases outside gene matches: 4. Germline values: CDR1 SGHNT, CDR2 YYREEE (reference sequence). The CDR3 region is CASSRDRSNYGYTF. The CDR3 DNA reads TGTGCCAGCAGCCGGGACAGGTCGAACTATGGCTACACCTTC. The whole variable domain, filled in from reference TRBV5-4 and TRBJ1-2, reads ETGVTQSPTHLIKTRGQQVTLRCSSQSGHNTVSWYQQALGQGPQFIFQYYREEENGRGNFPPRFSGLQFPNYSSELNVNALELDDSALYLCASSRDRSNYGYTFGSGTRLTVV.

The count of this clone is one. This chain joins TRBV29-1 and TRBJ2-5; TRBD1 matches 7 bases. This CDR3 region has 14 residues. CDR1 is SQVTM, CDR2 ANQGSEA, per germline. With V trimmed by 4 bases and J by 8 bases, 13 bases remained unmatched. CDR3 sequence reads: CSVGQGDTLGTQYF. As DNA, the CDR3 is TGCAGCGTTGGACAGGGAGATACCTTAGGAACCCAGTACTTC.

The chain combines TRBV5-1 with TRBJ2-5; maybe TRBD2 (6 bases). V lost 0 bases to trimming and J lost 1 base, with 13 bases between them. Per germline, CDR1 SGHRS and CDR2 YFSETQ. There are 16 residues in the CDR3. CDR3 nucleotides: TGCGCCAGCAGCTTGGGAGGGTACGGGGGCCAAGAGACCCAGTACTTC. Its protein product is CASSLGGYGGQETQYF.

This clone was detected once. The V call is TRBV10-3, the J call TRBJ1-2, with unresolved D. There are 13 residues in the CDR3. The germline V gene encodes CDR1 ENHRY and CDR2 SYGVKD. V was pared by 0 bases and J by 8 bases, with 10 bases between. CDR3: CAISESRGWGYTF. DNA for the CDR3: TGTGCCATCAGTGAGTCTCGGGGTTGGGGCTACACCTTC.

This clone showed up just once. V gene TRBV3-1 (or the pseudogene TRBV3-2) combines with J gene TRBJ1-2; D ambiguous. Germline CDR1 is LGHDT and CDR2 is YNNKEL (reference sequence). The CDR3 has 12 amino acids. Trimming shortened V by 0 bases and J by 8 bases, and 7 bases separated the two germline ends. CDR3 amino acids: CASSQDSRGYTF. CDR3 nucleotide sequence: TGTGCCAGCAGCCAAGATAGTAGAGGCTACACCTTC.

The V and J genes are TRBV18 and TRBJ2-7, with 9 bases aligning to TRBD1. CDR3 length: 15 residues. Losses at the gene ends were 3 bases for V and 12 bases for J; bases not matched to a gene: 15. The V gene's germline CDR1 is KGHSH and CDR2 LQKENI. CDR3 coding DNA: TGTGCCAGCTCACCTATAGGGACAGGGTTTCCTTCGAGGTACTTC. Translating it yields CASSPIGTGFPSRYF.

The chain has TRBV6-5 and TRBJ1-5; TRBD1 matches 8 bases. Germline CDR1 reads MNHEY; CDR2 reads SVGAGI. The CDR3 runs 13 residues. V dropped 10 bases and J dropped 6; count of bases not matched to a gene: 8. The CDR3 DNA is TGTGCCACAAAGACAGGGGCCGGTCAGCCCCAGCATTTT. Protein: CATKTGAGQPQHF.

This chain connects TRBV27 to TRBJ2-3; D not resolved. The length of the CDR3 is 15 residues. Germline CDR1 and CDR2: MNHEY and SMNVEV (reference sequence). Trimming removed 5 bases from V and 0 bases from J, with 12 bases in between. This CDR3 reads CASSHITVSTDTQYF. In DNA form, the CDR3 reads TGTGCCAGCAGTCACATCACCGTAAGCACAGATACGCAGTATTTT.

The gene calls are TRBV29-1 and TRBJ1-1; 7 bases align to TRBD1. This CDR3 region has 13 residues. J lost 1 base, V lost 5 bases, and 4 bases had no gene match. Germline CDR1 SQVTM, CDR2 ANQGSEA. The chain's CDR3 is CSVRGGTNTEAFF. The CDR3 DNA reads as TGCAGCGTTAGAGGGGGCACGAACACTGAAGCTTTCTTT.

Comment on this clone: The same CDR3 arises from other DNA sequences in this sample as well. The rearrangement joins TRBV5-5 to TRBJ2-7, with TRBD1 identical over 10 bases. Germline CDR1 and CDR2: SGHKS and YYEKEE (reference sequence). The CDR3 totals 15 residues. Trimming at V came to 3 bases and at J to 2 bases, leaving 5 bases not matched to a gene. The CDR3: CASSSDRGQTYEQYF. DNA for the CDR3: TGTGCCAGCAGCTCTGACAGGGGGCAAACCTACGAGCAGTACTTC.

The V gene is TRBV25-1, the J gene TRBJ2-1; possibly TRBD1 for D (6 bases). Germline V CDR1 and CDR2: MGHDK, SYGVNS. This CDR3 has 17 amino acids. V lost 3 bases and J 3 bases, leaving 18 bases between the germline ends. The CDR3 sequence is CASSDMGRGTLYNEQFF. CDR3 DNA sequence: TGTGCCAGCAGTGATATGGGTAGGGGGACCCTCTACAATGAGCAGTTCTTC. The variable domain in full, with the rest retrieved from reference TRBV25-1 and TRBJ2-1, is EADIYQTPRYLVIGTGKKITLECSQTMGHDKMYWYQQDPGMELHLIHYSYGVNSTEKGDLSSESTVSRIRTEHFPLTLESARPSHTSQYLCASSDMGRGTLYNEQFFGPGTRLTVL.

This CDR3 is CASSDRDEQFF. Here the CDR3 DNA reads TGTGCCAGCAGCGACCGGGATGAGCAGTTCTTC. This chain uses TRBV11-2 with TRBJ2-1; D is unclear. The CDR3 is 11 residues long. V was clipped by 5 bases and J by 8 bases, with 7 bases between them. Germline-derived CDR1 and CDR2 are SGHAT and FQNNGV.

The chain recombines TRBV5-1 with TRBJ2-5; tentatively, D is TRBD1 (6 bases). V lost 2 bases, J lost 4 bases, and 12 bases lay in between. The CDR3 length is 14 residues. Germline V lookup: CDR1 SGHRS, CDR2 YFSETQ. The CDR3 loop is CASSLSGVIETQYF. The CDR3 region has the DNA TGCGCCAGCAGCTTATCAGGGGTAATAGAGACCCAGTACTTC.

Here the CDR3 DNA reads TGTGCCAGCTCACCTTACCGGGACAAGGGGAACACTGAAGCTTTCTTT. Its protein product is CASSPYRDKGNTEAFF. The rearrangement uses TRBV18 and TRBJ1-1, with TRBD1 as a possible D gene (6 bases). Trimming stripped 3 bases from V and 1 base from J, with 15 bases between. This CDR3 is 16 amino acids long. CDR1 and CDR2 (germline): KGHSH, LQKENI.

The chain recombines TRBV5-1 with TRBJ2-7; the D is unclear. The CDR3 has 12 residues. The germline V and J ends were trimmed by 1 base and 4 bases, with 6 bases remaining between them. The germline CDR1 and CDR2 sequences are SGHRS and YFSETQ. The CDR3: CASSLTSYEQYF. Here the CDR3 DNA reads TGCGCCAGCAGCTTGACAAGTTACGAGCAGTACTTC.

This clone was seen a few times. The chain joins TRBV27 to TRBJ2-3, with D maybe TRBD1 (5 bases). This CDR3 comprises 16 residues. Trimming shortened V by 0 bases and J by 0 bases, and 10 bases separated the two germline ends. Germline-derived CDR1 and CDR2 are MNHEY and SMNVEV (reference sequence). The CDR3 DNA follows: TGTGCCAGCAGTTTATCGCCAGGGTTGAGCACAGATACGCAGTATTTT. Amino acids: CASSLSPGLSTDTQYF.

The table lists this clone with a few counts. The genes are TRBV19 and TRBJ1-5; 10 nucleotides line up with TRBD1. Per germline, CDR1 LNHDA and CDR2 SQIVND (reference sequence). This CDR3 has 15 amino acids. V lost 6 bases and J lost 4; bases outside the gene matches: 6. The chain's CDR3 is CASRLVDRGNQPQHF. The CDR3 DNA reads TGTGCCAGTAGATTGGTGGACAGGGGGAATCAGCCCCAGCATTTT.

This clone was recorded once. The rearrangement joins TRBV2 to TRBJ1-5; 12 nucleotides agree with TRBD1. This CDR3 comprises 16 residues. CDR1 is SNHLY, CDR2 FYNNEI, per germline. J lost 7 bases, V lost 6 bases, and 10 bases had no gene match. The CDR3 protein is CASSEGQGAGLQPQHF. CDR3 nucleotides: TGTGCCAGCAGCGAGGGACAGGGGGCAGGCTTGCAGCCCCAGCATTTT.

The rearrangement uses TRBV9 and TRBJ2-5, with TRBD2 identical over 13 bases. CDR1 and CDR2 (germline): SGDLS, YYNGEE. This CDR3 spans 16 amino acids. The J segment lost 5 bases and the V segment lost 2 bases, leaving 6 bases of the junction unmatched. CDR3 sequence: CASSVRTSGREETQYF. DNA of the CDR3: TGTGCCAGCAGCGTGCGGACTAGCGGGAGAGAGGAGACCCAGTACTTC. Full variable domain (missing parts from reference TRBV9 and TRBJ2-5): DSGVTQTPKHLITATGQRVTLRCSPRSGDLSVYWYQQSLDQGLQFLIQYYNGEERAKGNILERFSAQQFPDLHSELNLSSLELGDSALYFCASSVRTSGREETQYFGPGTRLLVL.